These 30 T cell receptor beta chains were all obtained from the same sample, sequenced in a study of human T cells and chemical hapten exposure. One entry per CDR3 protein results from TCRdb running MiXCR on the RACE reads. The sample records 79,000 or so distinct CDR3 sequences, over 9% being singletons. Time point given: patch test 1, 2 weeks after DPC sensitization. Regarding treatment: therapeutic diphenylcyclopropenone sensitization with weekly scalp DPC. The specimen was whole blood, collected in connection with sensitization to the hapten diphenylcyclopropenone (DPC). The receptors originated from a woman between 45 and 65 years old with alopecia areata. Some clones in this sample may be carry-over from other donors' samples.

Notes on this clonotype: Possible read error: a much larger clone is one base away. The chain has TRBV5-5 and TRBJ1-2; possible D gene TRBD1, 5 bases. This CDR3 region has 12 residues. Germline loops: CDR1 SGHKS, CDR2 YYEKEE (reference sequence). V was cut by 0 bases and J by 6 bases, with 6 bases left in between. The CDR3 DNA follows: TGTGCCAGCAGCTTGGCAGGGCATGGCTACACCTTC. Translating gives CASSLAGHGYTF.

The chain carries TRBV6-1 and TRBJ1-5; the match to TRBD1 covers 7 bases. The CDR3 is 15 amino acids. J lost 5 bases, V lost 4 bases, and 8 bases had no gene match. Germline CDR1 and CDR2: MNHNS and SASEGT. The CDR3 DNA sequence: TGTGCCAGCAGTGCCACCGGGACAGCCTATCAGCCCCAGCATTTT. Translation: CASSATGTAYQPQHF.

This clonotype came up a few times. The rearrangement joins TRBV10-3 to TRBJ2-3, with 7 bases lining up with TRBD1. The CDR3 totals 14 residues. Germline values: CDR1 ENHRY, CDR2 SYGVKD. Trimming took 6 bases from V and 0 from J; bases not matched to a gene: 3. The CDR3, as DNA: TGTGCCATCAGACCGGGACAGAGCACAGATACGCAGTATTTT. Protein sequence: CAIRPGQSTDTQYF.

In its sample, this clonotype was seen many times. The chain recombines TRBV7-2 with TRBJ1-5, with 10 bases matching TRBD1. CDR3 length: 15 residues. The trim removed 5 bases at V and 2 bases at J, leaving 3 bases unmatched. The germline CDR1 and CDR2 sequences are SGHTA and FQGNSA. CDR3 in amino acids: CASSRTGGRNQPQHF. The CDR3 bases are TGTGCCAGCAGCCGGACAGGGGGACGCAATCAGCCCCAGCATTTT.

This clonotype was seen many times. The chain is built from TRBV27 and TRBJ1-4, with 7 nucleotides matching TRBD1. V dropped 5 bases and J dropped 0; count of bases not matched to a gene: 15. The CDR3 has 19 residues. Per the germline V gene, CDR1 is MNHEY and CDR2 is SMNVEV (reference sequence). CDR3 in DNA: TGTGCCAGCAGTCGACTCCTCCCGGGACAGCCTACAACTAATGAAAAACTGTTTTTT. Protein sequence: CASSRLLPGQPTTNEKLFF.

This clonotype was detected a few times. This chain uses TRBV20-1 with TRBJ1-5; no clear D. Germline lookup yields CDR1 DFQATT and CDR2 SNEGSKA (reference sequence). V dropped 2 bases and J dropped 3 bases, with 8 bases sitting between them. The CDR3 is made up of 13 amino acids. CDR3 DNA: TGCAGTGCTAGATTCTCCTTCAATCAGCCCCAGCATTTT. Residues: CSARFSFNQPQHF.

V gene TRBV30 combines with J gene TRBJ2-4, with TRBD2 identical over 10 bases. Germline lookup yields CDR1 GTSNPN and CDR2 SVGIG (reference sequence). This CDR3 is built from 14 residues. CDR3 sequence reads: CAASSGSIQNIQYF. DNA for the CDR3: TGTGCAGCCTCTAGCGGGAGTATCCAAAACATTCAGTACTTC.

This clonotype was counted a few times. CDR3 sequence reads: CASSPLTRRSETQYF. The CDR3 nucleotides read TGTGCCAGCTCACCACTAACGAGGAGATCAGAGACCCAGTACTTC. The chain has TRBV18 and TRBJ2-5, with D unresolved. This CDR3 is 15 amino acids long. The V gene's germline CDR1 is KGHSH and CDR2 LQKENI. Trimming removed 1 base at V and 4 bases at J, with 13 bases between.

The genes are TRBV12-3 or TRBV12-4 and TRBJ2-3; D remains unclear. The V end lost 6 bases, the J end lost 3 bases, and 7 bases lay between the germline ends. The CDR3 runs 12 residues. CDR3 residues: CASRWGTDTQYF. DNA for the CDR3: TGTGCCAGCAGGTGGGGAACAGATACGCAGTATTTT.

Ten or more counts support this clonotype. J is TRBJ2-3 and V is TRBV6-5, with TRBD2 matching 8 bases. CDR1 is MNHEY, CDR2 SVGAGI, per germline. The CDR3 runs 14 residues. Losses at the gene ends were 6 bases for V and 6 bases for J; bases not matched to a gene: 8. CDR3: CASRGSLAGDTQYF. CDR3 coding DNA: TGTGCCAGCAGGGGTAGTCTAGCGGGTGATACGCAGTATTTT.

The sample holds many counts of this clonotype. V is TRBV18 and J is TRBJ1-6, with D hard to call. The CDR3 covers 12 residues. V gave up 3 bases and J gave up 3 bases, with 0 bases separating them. CDR1 and CDR2 (germline): KGHSH, LQKENI. This CDR3 is CASSPYNSPLHF. In DNA, the CDR3 is TGTGCCAGCTCACCCTATAATTCACCCCTCCACTTT.

As concerns this clonotype: One junction end disagrees with the germline gene, perhaps due to a read error. The chain uses TRBV20-1 and TRBJ2-3; D assignment may be TRBD1 or TRBD2 (5 bases each). The germline CDR1 and CDR2 sequences are DFQATT and SNEGSKA (reference sequence). There are 12 residues in the CDR3. The chain's CDR3 is CSAEGSTDTQNF. For the CDR3, the DNA is TGCAGTGCTGAGGGGAGCACAGATACGCAGAATTTT.

This CDR3 is CASGFGRVAEAFF. CDR3 DNA: TGTGCTAGTGGTTTCGGCAGGGTGGCTGAAGCTTTCTTT. V usage is TRBV12-5 and J usage is TRBJ1-1, with D maybe TRBD1 (5 bases). Between the trimmed V and J ends, which lost 3 bases and 6 bases, there was a span of 11 bases. The CDR3 is made up of 13 amino acids. Germline CDR1 and CDR2: LGHNT and FRNRAP.

The sample holds a few counts of this clonotype. V and J are TRBV12-3 or TRBV12-4 and TRBJ2-1, with D maybe TRBD2 (5 bases). The V end lost 2 bases, the J end lost 8 bases, and 10 bases lay between the germline ends. The CDR3 loop spans 13 amino acids. Here the CDR3 reads CASSLHRTHEQFF. CDR3 in DNA: TGTGCCAGCAGTTTACATCGGACTCATGAGCAGTTCTTC.

This clonotype was counted many times. The V and J genes are TRBV7-9 and TRBJ2-3; D call uncertain. The CDR3 length is 13 residues. V was shortened by 4 bases and J by 1 base, with 6 bases between the two germline ends. Germline V gene data show CDR1 as SEHNR and CDR2 as FQNEAQ (reference sequence). The CDR3 region has the DNA TGTGCCAGCAGCTACCAGGGCACAGATACGCAGTATTTT. This translates into CASSYQGTDTQYF. The complete variable domain, with remaining parts taken from reference TRBV7-9 and TRBJ2-3, reads DTGVSQNPRHKITKRGQNVTFRCDPISEHNRLYWYRQTLGQGPEFLTYFQNEAQLEKSRLLSDRFSAERPKGSFSTLEIQRTEQGDSAMYLCASSYQGTDTQYFGPGTRLTVL.

This clonotype was seen only a few times. The J gene is TRBJ1-1, the V gene TRBV5-1; 9 bases line up with TRBD1. The CDR3 length is 14 residues. The V segment lost 4 bases and the J segment 4 bases; nucleotides outside the gene matches: 5. Germline loops: CDR1 SGHRS, CDR2 YFSETQ. The CDR3 sequence is CASSPTGGGTEAFF. CDR3 in DNA: TGCGCCAGCAGCCCGACAGGGGGAGGCACTGAAGCTTTCTTT.

The chain links TRBV29-1 to TRBJ2-5; TRBD1 aligns across 11 bases. V lost 7 bases to trimming and J lost 5 bases; unmatched junction nucleotides: 6. CDR1 is SQVTM, CDR2 ANQGSEA, per germline. The length of the CDR3 is 13 residues. Here the CDR3 reads CSAGDRGLETQYF. CDR3 bases: TGCAGCGCTGGGGACAGGGGGTTGGAGACCCAGTACTTC.

This clonotype has a handful of counts. The rearrangement joins TRBV5-3 to TRBJ1-4; 8 nucleotides align to TRBD1. TRBV5-3 is placed among ORFs of uncertain function. The CDR3 has 18 amino acids. V trimming: 4 bases; J trimming: 5 bases; junction bases outside the gene matches: 16. The CDR3 DNA reads as TGTGCCAGAAGCCCCGGACAGGGCTACGATCGCGGGAATGAAAAACTGTTTTTT. It yields the protein CARSPGQGYDRGNEKLFF.

V gene TRBV6-6 combines with J gene TRBJ1-5; D perhaps matches TRBD1 (5 bases). CDR1 MNHNY and CDR2 SVGAGI come from the germline V gene (reference sequence). Between the trimmed V and J ends, which lost 6 bases and 1 base, there was a span of 13 bases. There are 15 residues in the CDR3. The CDR3 DNA is TGTGCCAGCAGAGAGACAGCGTTCAGCAATCAGCCCCAGCATTTT. It encodes CASRETAFSNQPQHF.

This clonotype has at least ten counts. The V call is TRBV6-5, the J call TRBJ2-4; possible D gene TRBD1, 6 bases. CDR3 size: 15 residues. Germline assignment: CDR1 MNHEY and CDR2 SVGAGI. Between the trimmed V and J ends, which lost 5 bases and 2 bases, there was a span of 13 bases. The DNA for the CDR3 is TGTGCCAGCAGTCCCGCAGGGGTTTCCAAAAACATTCAGTACTTC. Translated: CASSPAGVSKNIQYF.

The rearrangement joins TRBV20-1 to TRBJ2-1, with a weak D call TRBD2 (6 bases). Germline assignment: CDR1 DFQATT and CDR2 SNEGSKA (reference sequence). This CDR3 has 14 residues. Trimming removed 5 bases from V and 5 bases from J, with 16 bases in between. This CDR3 is CSAAGGNWHNEQFF. The DNA of the CDR3 is TGCAGTGCTGCTGGGGGGAACTGGCACAATGAGCAGTTCTTC.

A few counts support this clonotype. V is TRBV19 and J is TRBJ2-1, with D perhaps given as TRBD1 or TRBD2 (5 bases each). Trimming shortened V by 4 bases and J by 3 bases, and 13 bases separated the two germline ends. CDR1 is LNHDA, CDR2 SQIVND, per germline (reference sequence). This CDR3 region has 15 residues. DNA of the CDR3: TGTGCCAGTAGTACGCCGGGACGCAACTACAATGAGCAGTTCTTC. Its translation is CASSTPGRNYNEQFF.

The V gene is TRBV29-1, the J gene TRBJ2-1; 8 bases fit TRBD2. Unmatched junction bases numbered 1, after V lost 5 bases and J lost 4 bases. The CDR3 contains 12 residues. Germline CDR1 is SQVTM and CDR2 is ANQGSEA. The CDR3 DNA sequence: TGCAGCGTTACTAGCGGATACAATGAGCAGTTCTTC. This translates into CSVTSGYNEQFF.

The CDR3 sequence: CASSVPRGNTGELFF. CDR3 bases: TGTGCCAGTAGTGTCCCTCGCGGCAACACCGGGGAGCTGTTTTTT. V gene TRBV19 combines with J gene TRBJ2-2; D call uncertain. CDR1 and CDR2 from the germline V gene are LNHDA and SQIVND (reference sequence). This CDR3 comprises 15 residues. Between the trimmed V and J ends, which lost 5 bases and 2 bases, there was a span of 12 bases.

The chain carries TRBV6-2 or TRBV6-3 and TRBJ1-1; D unresolved. Germline V gene data show CDR1 as MNHEY and CDR2 as SVGEGT. The CDR3 length is 16 residues. The germline V and J ends were trimmed by 2 bases and 0 bases, with 13 bases remaining between them. The CDR3 is CASSYPTKGLNTEAFF. The CDR3 DNA is TGTGCCAGCAGTTACCCAACCAAGGGTTTGAACACTGAAGCTTTCTTT.

This clonotype appeared a few times. The rearrangement joins TRBV7-6 to TRBJ2-3, with TRBD2 as a possible D gene (6 bases). CDR1 is SGHVS, CDR2 FNYEAQ, per germline. The CDR3 spans 16 residues. Trimming pared 5 bases from V and 4 bases from J, leaving 19 bases between. The CDR3 region is CASSPQTRGGADTQYF. DNA for the CDR3: TGTGCCAGCAGCCCTCAGACTAGAGGTGGTGCAGATACGCAGTATTTT.

This rearrangement joins TRBV29-1 to TRBJ1-1; D unclear. V was trimmed by 8 bases and J by 5 bases, leaving 9 bases between them. There are 10 residues in the CDR3. Germline CDR1 and CDR2: SQVTM and ANQGSEA. CDR3 sequence reads: CSTQGTEAFF. The CDR3 DNA reads as TGCAGCACGCAAGGGACTGAAGCTTTCTTT.

This rearrangement joins TRBV5-4 to TRBJ2-5; D not resolved. The V end lost 4 bases, the J end lost 3 bases, and 16 bases lay between the germline ends. The CDR3 is 15 amino acids. Germline CDR1 SGHNT, CDR2 YYREEE (reference sequence). The CDR3 coding sequence is TGTGCCAGCAGCCCTGCTACAGCGCCTAAAGAGACCCAGTACTTC. Protein: CASSPATAPKETQYF.

This clonotype appeared a few times. This chain joins TRBV15 and TRBJ2-7, with TRBD2 matching 7 bases. Germline lookup yields CDR1 LNHNV and CDR2 YYDKDF (reference sequence). The V gene end was trimmed by 2 bases and the J gene end by 2 bases; junction bases not matched to a gene: 0. The CDR3 is 13 amino acids. The CDR3 reads CATSRRGAYEQYF. The CDR3 coding sequence is TGTGCCACCAGCAGACGGGGGGCCTACGAGCAGTACTTC.

This clonotype was found many times. The V and J genes are TRBV11-2 and TRBJ1-5; TRBD1 matches 7 bases. CDR3 size: 15 residues. In germline, CDR1 is SGHAT, CDR2 FQNNGV. The ends lost 5 bases at V and 2 bases at J; junction bases unmatched: 6. The CDR3 bases are TGTGCCAGCAGCGTCGGCACAGGGGGCAATCAGCCCCAGCATTTT. Amino acid sequence: CASSVGTGGNQPQHF. The entire variable domain, with the rest obtained from reference TRBV11-2 and TRBJ1-5, is as follows: EAGVAQSPRYKIIEKRQSVAFWCNPISGHATLYWYQQILGQGPKLLIQFQNNGVVDDSQLPKDRFSAERLKGVDSTLKIQPAKLEDSAVYLCASSVGTGGNQPQHFGDGTRLSIL.